The 5 T cell receptor beta chains below all came from one sample that was sequenced in a study of early T cells in non-severe SARS-CoV-2 infection (dated by TCRdb to the early 2020s). Receptor amplification or capture employed 5' RACE. Sequencing relied on a NextSeq 500. TCRdb ran its own pipeline on the public reads, namely fastp trimming at Q25 and MiXCR clone calling, and kept in-frame beta chains. Every entry covers one CDR3 protein and lists the most common genes and DNA from its rows. This sample is represented by some 30,000 distinct CDR3 sequences; 5.7% of them were singletons. Approximately 6.1% of the sample rests with the top ten. What was sequenced was whole blood. The receptors shown here come from an adult who was a healthcare worker with PCR-confirmed SARS-CoV-2 infection or an uninfected control (not recorded which).

This clonotype turned up a few times. The chain combines TRBV3-1 with TRBJ2-7; 9 bases match TRBD2. Germline CDR1 LGHDT, CDR2 YNNKEL (reference sequence). The CDR3 sequence is 15 residues long. The trim removed 3 bases at V and 0 bases at J, leaving 3 bases unmatched. The CDR3 region has the DNA TGTGCCAGCAGCCACAGCGGGAGGTCCTCCTACGAGCAGTACTTC. This gives the protein CASSHSGRSSYEQYF.

This sequence joins TRBV18 and TRBJ1-3; D possibly corresponds to TRBD1 (6 bases). CDR3 length: 14 residues. V dropped 3 bases and J dropped 4 bases, with 10 bases sitting between them. CDR1 is KGHSH and CDR2 is LQKENI in the germline V gene. CDR3 nucleotides: TGTGCCAGCTCACCGGACAGCCAAGGAAACACCATATATTTT. This encodes CASSPDSQGNTIYF.

This clonotype has more than one count but fewer than ten. The V call is TRBV28, the J call TRBJ2-7, with 11 positions matching TRBD2. Unmatched junction bases numbered 7, after V lost 5 bases and J lost 4 bases. Germline values: CDR1 MDHEN, CDR2 SYDVKM. The CDR3 runs 15 residues. The CDR3 region is CASSIGTSGGYEQYF. In nucleotides, the CDR3 is TGTGCCAGCAGTATTGGGACTAGCGGCGGGTACGAGCAGTACTTC.

This clonotype was detected many times. The gene calls are TRBV7-3 and TRBJ1-6; D call uncertain. The CDR3 contains 13 residues. Trimming stripped 7 bases from V and 7 bases from J, with 11 bases between. From germline, CDR1 is SGHTA and CDR2 FQGTGA. CDR3 in amino acids: CASNEWQNSPLHF. The CDR3 DNA reads TGTGCCAGCAATGAGTGGCAGAATTCACCCCTCCACTTT.

A word on this clonotype: This may be a read error, as it is one base from a much larger clone. Here the CDR3 DNA reads TGTGCCAGCAGTTCCACAGGGAGTCCGACAGATACGCAGTATTTT. This codes for CASSSTGSPTDTQYF. V and J are TRBV28 and TRBJ2-3; D might be TRBD1 (6 bases). The ends were cut back, 4 bases at V and 3 bases at J, with 14 bases in the middle. The CDR3 sequence is 15 residues long. Germline CDR1 reads MDHEN; CDR2 reads SYDVKM.